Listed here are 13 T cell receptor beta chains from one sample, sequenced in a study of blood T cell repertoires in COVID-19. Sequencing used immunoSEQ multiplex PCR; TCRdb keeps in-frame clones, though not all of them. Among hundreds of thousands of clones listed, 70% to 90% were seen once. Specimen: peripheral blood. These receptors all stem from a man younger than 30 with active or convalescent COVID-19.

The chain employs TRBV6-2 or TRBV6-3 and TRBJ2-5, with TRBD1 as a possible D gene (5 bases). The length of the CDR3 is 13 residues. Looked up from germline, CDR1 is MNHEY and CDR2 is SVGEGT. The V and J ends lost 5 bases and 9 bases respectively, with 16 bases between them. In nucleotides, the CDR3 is TGTGCCAGCAGTCCCCGGGTCCCCAGGGCCCAGTACTTC. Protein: CASSPRVPRAQYF.

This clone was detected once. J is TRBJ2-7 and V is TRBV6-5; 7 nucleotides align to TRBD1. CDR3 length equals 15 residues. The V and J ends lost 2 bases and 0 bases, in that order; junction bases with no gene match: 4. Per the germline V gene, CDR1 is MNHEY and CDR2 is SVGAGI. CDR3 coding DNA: TGTGCCAGCAGTTACAAGACAGGGAGCTCCTACGAGCAGTACTTC. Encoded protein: CASSYKTGSSYEQYF.

The CDR3 nucleotides read TGTGCCAGCAGCCGGGACAGGGTAAATACTGAAGCTTTCTTT. Amino acids: CASSRDRVNTEAFF. This chain links TRBV11-2 with TRBJ1-1, with TRBD1 identical over 9 bases. Germline assignment: CDR1 SGHAT and CDR2 FQNNGV. The length of the CDR3 is 14 residues. V dropped 5 bases and J dropped 5; count of bases not matched to a gene: 6.

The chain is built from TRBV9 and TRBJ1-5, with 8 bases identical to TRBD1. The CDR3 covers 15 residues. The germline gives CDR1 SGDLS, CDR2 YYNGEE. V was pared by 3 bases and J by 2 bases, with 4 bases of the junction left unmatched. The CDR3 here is CASSADRGGNQPQHF. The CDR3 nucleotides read TGTGCCAGCAGCGCCGACAGGGGTGGCAATCAGCCCCAGCATTTT.

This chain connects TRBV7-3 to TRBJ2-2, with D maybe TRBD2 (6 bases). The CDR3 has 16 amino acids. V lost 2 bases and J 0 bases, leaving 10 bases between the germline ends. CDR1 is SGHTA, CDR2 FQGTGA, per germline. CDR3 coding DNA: TGTGCCAGCAGCTTAGGAGGCGGGGCGAACACCGGGGAGCTGTTTTTT. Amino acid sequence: CASSLGGGANTGELFF. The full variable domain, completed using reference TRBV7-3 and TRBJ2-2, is GAGVSQTPSNKVTEKGKYVELRCDPISGHTALYWYRQSLGQGPEFLIYFQGTGAADDSGLPNDRFFAVRPEGSVSTLKIQRTERGDSAVYLCASSLGGGANTGELFFGEGSRLTVL.

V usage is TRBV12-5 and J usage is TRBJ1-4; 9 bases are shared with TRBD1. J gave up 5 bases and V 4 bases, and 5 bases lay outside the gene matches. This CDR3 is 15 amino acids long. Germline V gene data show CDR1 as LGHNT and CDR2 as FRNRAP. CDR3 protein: CASGWTGTGNEKLFF. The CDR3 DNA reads TGTGCTAGTGGTTGGACCGGGACAGGGAATGAAAAACTGTTTTTT.

CDR3 protein: CASKVSAGVSTGEQYF. The CDR3 DNA is TGTGCCAGTAAAGTATCTGCGGGGGTGAGCACTGGCGAGCAGTACTTC. J is TRBJ2-7 and V is TRBV19, with 7 bases identical to TRBD2. This CDR3 contains 16 residues. Germline CDR1 is LNHDA and CDR2 is SQIVND (reference sequence). V was pared by 7 bases and J by 6 bases, with 18 bases of the junction left unmatched.

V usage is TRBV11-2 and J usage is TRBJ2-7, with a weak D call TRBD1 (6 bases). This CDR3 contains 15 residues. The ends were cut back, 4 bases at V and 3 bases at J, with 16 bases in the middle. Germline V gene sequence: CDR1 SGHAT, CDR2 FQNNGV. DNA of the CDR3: TGTGCCAGCAGCTCCCGCTTGGGGGCTTACTACGAGCAGTACTTC. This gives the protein CASSSRLGAYYEQYF.

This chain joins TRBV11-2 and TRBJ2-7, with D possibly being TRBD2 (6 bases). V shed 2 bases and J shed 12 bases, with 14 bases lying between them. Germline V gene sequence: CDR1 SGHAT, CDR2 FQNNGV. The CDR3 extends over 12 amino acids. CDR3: CASSLSPGLMYF. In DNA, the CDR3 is TGTGCCAGCAGCTTATCCCCGGGACTTATGTACTTC.

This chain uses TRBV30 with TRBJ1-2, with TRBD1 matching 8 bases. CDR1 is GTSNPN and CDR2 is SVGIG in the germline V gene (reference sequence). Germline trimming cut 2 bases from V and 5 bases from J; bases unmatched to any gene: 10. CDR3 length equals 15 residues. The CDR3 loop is CAWSPSRTGKYGYTF. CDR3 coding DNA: TGTGCCTGGAGTCCCTCGCGGACAGGGAAATATGGCTACACCTTC. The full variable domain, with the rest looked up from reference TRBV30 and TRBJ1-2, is SQTIHQWPATLVQPVGSPLSLECTVEGTSNPNLYWYRQAAGRGLQLLFYSVGIGQISSEVPQNLSASRPQDRQFILSSKKLLLSDSGFYLCAWSPSRTGKYGYTFGSGTRLTVV.

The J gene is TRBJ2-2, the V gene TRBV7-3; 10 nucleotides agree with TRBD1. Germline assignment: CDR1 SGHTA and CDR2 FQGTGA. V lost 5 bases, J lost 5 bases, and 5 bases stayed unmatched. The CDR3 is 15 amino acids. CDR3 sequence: CASSNRDRGTGELFF. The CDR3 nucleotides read TGTGCCAGCAGCAACCGGGACAGGGGAACCGGGGAGCTGTTTTTT.

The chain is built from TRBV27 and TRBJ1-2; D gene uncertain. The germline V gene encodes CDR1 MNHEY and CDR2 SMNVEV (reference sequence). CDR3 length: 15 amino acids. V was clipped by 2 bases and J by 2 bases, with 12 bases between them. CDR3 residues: CASSLGVGGNYGYTF. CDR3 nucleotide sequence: TGTGCCAGCAGTTTAGGCGTCGGAGGGAACTATGGCTACACCTTC.

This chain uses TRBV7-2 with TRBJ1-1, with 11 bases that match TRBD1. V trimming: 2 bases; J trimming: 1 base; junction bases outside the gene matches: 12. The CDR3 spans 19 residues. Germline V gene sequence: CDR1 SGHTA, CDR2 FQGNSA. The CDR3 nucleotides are TGTGCCAGCAGCTTATACTCCTTGTCGGGACAGGGGGAGAACACTGAAGCTTTCTTT. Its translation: CASSLYSLSGQGENTEAFF.